A selection of T cell receptor beta chains follows, all from one sample in a study of control samples from healthy donors and cancer patients. Clones were sequenced by immunoSEQ multiplex PCR, and TCRdb holds only the in-frame ones, with some missing. The table lists 45,000 to 65,000 clones, 88% of them singletons. Sequencing was performed on PBMCs. Receptors originate from a man aged 45 to 65 with head and neck cancer. Each CDR3 is given with its conserved first and last residue. Each record gives: V gene, D gene, J gene, clone size, CDR3 DNA, CDR3 protein. A D gene is named only where the DNA matches it firmly. For some rows the clone size is stated as once, few or many, or as a class when expanded; others skip it.

>TRBV5-1|NA|TRBJ2-5|NA
TGCGCCAGCAGCCAAACGCGGACGGCCCAAGAGACCCAGTACTTC
CASSQTRTAQETQYF
>TRBV27|TRBD2|TRBJ2-7|few
TGTGCCAGCAGCCCCGGACTAGCGGACTACGAGCAGTACTTC
CASSPGLADYEQYF
>TRBV3-1/TRBV3-2|NA|TRBJ1-2|NA
TGTGCCAGCAGCCACCTGAGGACAGAGACCTATGGCTACACCTTC
CASSHLRTETYGYTF
>TRBV7-9|NA|TRBJ2-6|NA
TGTGCCGGGCTTAGGGGGGCCAACGTCCTGACTTTC
CAGLRGANVLTF
>TRBV12-3/TRBV12-4|NA|TRBJ2-1|NA
TGTGCCAGCAGTGCCGACGCTTACGGTGAGCAGTTCTTC
CASSADAYGEQFF
>TRBV5-1|NA|TRBJ2-5|NA
TGCGCCAGCAGCCCGCGTGGCAGGGGAAGACGAGAGACCCAGTACTTC
CASSPRGRGRRETQYF
>TRBV5-1|TRBD1|TRBJ1-1|NA
TGCGCCAGCAGCTTGAGTGGGACAGGGAGTGCTGAAGCTTTCTTT
CASSLSGTGSAEAFF
>TRBV7-9|NA|TRBJ2-7|NA
TGTGCCAGCAGCTCCAACAGGGAAGTAGACTACGAGCAGTACTTC
CASSSNREVDYEQYF
>TRBV19|NA|TRBJ2-7|NA
TGTGCCAGTAGTCGGACCCTTCCCTACGAGCAGTACTTC
CASSRTLPYEQYF
>TRBV5-5|TRBD2|TRBJ2-3|NA
TGTGCCAGCAGCCGTCCCGGGGGGACTAGCACAGATACGCAGTATTTT
CASSRPGGTSTDTQYF